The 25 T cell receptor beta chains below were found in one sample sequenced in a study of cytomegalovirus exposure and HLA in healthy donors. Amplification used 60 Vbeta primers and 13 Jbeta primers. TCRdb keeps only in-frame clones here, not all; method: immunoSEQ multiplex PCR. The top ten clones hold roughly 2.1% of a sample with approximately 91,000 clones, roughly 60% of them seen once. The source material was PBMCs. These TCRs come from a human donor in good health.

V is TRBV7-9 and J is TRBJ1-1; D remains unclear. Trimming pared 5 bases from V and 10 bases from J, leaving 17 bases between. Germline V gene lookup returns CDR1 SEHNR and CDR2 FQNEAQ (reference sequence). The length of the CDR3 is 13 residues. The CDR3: CASSETEGARAFF. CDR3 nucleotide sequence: TGTGCCAGCAGCGAAACGGAGGGCGCTAGAGCTTTCTTT.

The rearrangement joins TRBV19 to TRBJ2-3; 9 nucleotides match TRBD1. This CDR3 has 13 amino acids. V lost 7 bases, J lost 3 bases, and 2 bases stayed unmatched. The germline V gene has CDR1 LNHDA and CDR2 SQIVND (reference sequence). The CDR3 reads CASNGQGTDTQYF. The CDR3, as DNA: TGTGCCAGTAACGGACAGGGGACAGATACGCAGTATTTT.

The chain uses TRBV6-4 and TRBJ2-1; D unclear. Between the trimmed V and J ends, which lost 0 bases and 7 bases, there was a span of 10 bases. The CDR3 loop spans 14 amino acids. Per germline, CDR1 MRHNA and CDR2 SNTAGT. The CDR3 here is CASSDSNRENEQFF. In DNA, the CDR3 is TGTGCCAGCAGTGACTCGAACCGCGAAAATGAGCAGTTCTTC.

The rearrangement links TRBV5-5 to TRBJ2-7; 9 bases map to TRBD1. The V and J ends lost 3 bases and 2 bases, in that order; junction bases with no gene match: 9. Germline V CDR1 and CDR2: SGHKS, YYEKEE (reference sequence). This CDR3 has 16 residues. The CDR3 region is CASSSFRQGGPYEQYF. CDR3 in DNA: TGTGCCAGCAGCTCTTTTCGACAGGGGGGTCCCTACGAGCAGTACTTC.

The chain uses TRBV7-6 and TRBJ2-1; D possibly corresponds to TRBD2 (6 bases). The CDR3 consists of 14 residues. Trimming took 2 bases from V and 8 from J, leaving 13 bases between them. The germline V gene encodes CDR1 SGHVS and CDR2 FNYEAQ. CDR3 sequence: CASSLWGSGDEQFF. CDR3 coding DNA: TGTGCCAGCAGCTTATGGGGGTCGGGAGATGAGCAGTTCTTC. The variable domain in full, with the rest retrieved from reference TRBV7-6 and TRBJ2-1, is GAGVSQSPRYKVTKRGQDVALRCDPISGHVSLYWYRQALGQGPEFLTYFNYEAQQDKSGLPNDRFSAERPEGSISTLTIQRTEQRDSAMYRCASSLWGSGDEQFFGPGTRLTVL.

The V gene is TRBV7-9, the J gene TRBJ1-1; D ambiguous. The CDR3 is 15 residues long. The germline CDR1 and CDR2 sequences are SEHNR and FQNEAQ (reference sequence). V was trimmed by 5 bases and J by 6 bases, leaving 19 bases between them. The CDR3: CASSPRDTSHSEAFF. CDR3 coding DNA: TGTGCCAGCAGCCCTCGAGACACCTCCCACTCTGAAGCTTTCTTT.

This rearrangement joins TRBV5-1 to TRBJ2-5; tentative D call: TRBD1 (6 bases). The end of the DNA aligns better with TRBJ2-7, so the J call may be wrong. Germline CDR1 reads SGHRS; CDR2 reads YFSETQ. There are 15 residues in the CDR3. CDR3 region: CASSLRQVSSYEQYF. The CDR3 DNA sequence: TGCGCCAGCAGCCTACGACAGGTTAGCTCCTACGAGCAGTACTTC.

CDR3 amino acids: CASSYGGSGYEQYF. CDR3 coding DNA: TGTGCCAGCAGTTACGGAGGTTCGGGCTACGAGCAGTACTTC. This sequence joins TRBV6-5 and TRBJ2-7; a weak D match, TRBD2 (5 bases). Germline V gene data show CDR1 as MNHEY and CDR2 as SVGAGI. Trimming shortened V by 2 bases and J by 3 bases, and 11 bases separated the two germline ends. The CDR3 has 14 residues.

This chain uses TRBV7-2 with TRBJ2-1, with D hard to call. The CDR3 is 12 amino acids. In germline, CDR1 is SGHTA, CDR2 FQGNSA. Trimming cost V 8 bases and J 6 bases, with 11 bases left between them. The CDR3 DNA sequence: TGTGCCAGCTCTATTACTGTCAATGAGCAGTTCTTC. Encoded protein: CASSITVNEQFF.

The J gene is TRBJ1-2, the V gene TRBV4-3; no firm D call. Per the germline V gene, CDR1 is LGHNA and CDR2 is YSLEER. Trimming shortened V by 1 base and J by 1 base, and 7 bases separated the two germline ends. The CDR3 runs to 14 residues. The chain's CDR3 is CASSQGGSNYGYTF. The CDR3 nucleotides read TGCGCCAGCAGCCAAGGTGGCAGTAACTATGGCTACACCTTC.

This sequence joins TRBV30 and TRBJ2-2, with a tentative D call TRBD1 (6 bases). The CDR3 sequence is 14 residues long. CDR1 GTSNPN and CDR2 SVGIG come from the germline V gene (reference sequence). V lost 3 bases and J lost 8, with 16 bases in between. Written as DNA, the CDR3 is TGTGCCTGGAGCCCGGGACCAGGGGTAGGGGAGCTGTTTTTT. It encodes CAWSPGPGVGELFF. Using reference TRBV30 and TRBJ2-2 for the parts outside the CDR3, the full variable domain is SQTIHQWPATLVQPVGSPLSLECTVEGTSNPNLYWYRQAAGRGLQLLFYSVGIGQISSEVPQNLSASRPQDRQFILSSKKLLLSDSGFYLCAWSPGPGVGELFFGEGSRLTVL.

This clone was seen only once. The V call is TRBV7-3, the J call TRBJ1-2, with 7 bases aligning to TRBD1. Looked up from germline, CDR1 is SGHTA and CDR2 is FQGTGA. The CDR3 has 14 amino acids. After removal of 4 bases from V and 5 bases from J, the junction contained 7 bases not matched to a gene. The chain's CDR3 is CASSSNRGGYGYTF. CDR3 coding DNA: TGTGCCAGCAGCTCAAACAGGGGTGGATATGGCTACACCTTC.

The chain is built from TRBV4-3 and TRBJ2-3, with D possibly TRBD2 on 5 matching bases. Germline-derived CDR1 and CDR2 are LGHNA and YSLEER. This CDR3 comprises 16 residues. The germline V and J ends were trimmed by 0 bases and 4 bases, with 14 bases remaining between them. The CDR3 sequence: CASSQEGSGAADTQYF. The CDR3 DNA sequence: TGCGCCAGCAGCCAAGAGGGGTCAGGAGCGGCAGATACGCAGTATTTT.

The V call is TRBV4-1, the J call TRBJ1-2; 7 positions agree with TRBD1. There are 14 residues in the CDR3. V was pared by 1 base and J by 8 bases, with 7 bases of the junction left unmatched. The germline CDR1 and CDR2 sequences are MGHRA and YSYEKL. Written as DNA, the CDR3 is TGCGCCAGCAGCCAAGGACAGGGAGTGGGCGGCTACACCTTC. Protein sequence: CASSQGQGVGGYTF.

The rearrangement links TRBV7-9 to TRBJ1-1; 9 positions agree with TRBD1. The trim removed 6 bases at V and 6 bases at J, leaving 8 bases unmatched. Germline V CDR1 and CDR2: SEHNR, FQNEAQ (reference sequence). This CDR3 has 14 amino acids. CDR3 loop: CASRSTGTGSEAFF. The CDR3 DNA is TGTGCCAGCAGATCTACCGGGACAGGGTCTGAAGCTTTCTTT. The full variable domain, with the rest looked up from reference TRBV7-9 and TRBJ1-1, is DTGVSQNPRHKITKRGQNVTFRCDPISEHNRLYWYRQTLGQGPEFLTYFQNEAQLEKSRLLSDRFSAERPKGSFSTLEIQRTEQGDSAMYLCASRSTGTGSEAFFGQGTRLTVV.

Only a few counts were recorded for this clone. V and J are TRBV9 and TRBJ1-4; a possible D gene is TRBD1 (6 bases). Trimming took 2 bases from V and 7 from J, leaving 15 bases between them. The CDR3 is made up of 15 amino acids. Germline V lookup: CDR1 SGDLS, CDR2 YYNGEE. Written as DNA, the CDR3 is TGTGCCAGCAGCGTTTGGGACAACAATATTGAAAAACTGTTTTTT. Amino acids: CASSVWDNNIEKLFF.

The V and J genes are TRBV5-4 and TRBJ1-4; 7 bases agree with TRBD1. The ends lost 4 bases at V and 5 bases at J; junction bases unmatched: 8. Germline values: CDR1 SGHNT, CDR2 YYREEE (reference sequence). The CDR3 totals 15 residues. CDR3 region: CASSDPGTENEKLFF. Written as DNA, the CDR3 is TGTGCCAGCAGCGACCCCGGGACAGAAAATGAAAAACTGTTTTTT.

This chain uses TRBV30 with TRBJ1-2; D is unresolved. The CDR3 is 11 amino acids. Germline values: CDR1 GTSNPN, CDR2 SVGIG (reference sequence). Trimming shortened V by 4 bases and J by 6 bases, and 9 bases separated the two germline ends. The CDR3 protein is CAWTHIHGYTF. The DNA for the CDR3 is TGTGCCTGGACACACATACATGGCTACACCTTC.

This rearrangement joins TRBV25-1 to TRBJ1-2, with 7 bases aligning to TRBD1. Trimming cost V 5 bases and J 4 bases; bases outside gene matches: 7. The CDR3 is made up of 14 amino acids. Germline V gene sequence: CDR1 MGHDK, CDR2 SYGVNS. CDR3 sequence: CASSRSGTVYGYTF. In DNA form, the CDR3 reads TGTGCCAGCAGTCGATCAGGGACAGTCTATGGCTACACCTTC.

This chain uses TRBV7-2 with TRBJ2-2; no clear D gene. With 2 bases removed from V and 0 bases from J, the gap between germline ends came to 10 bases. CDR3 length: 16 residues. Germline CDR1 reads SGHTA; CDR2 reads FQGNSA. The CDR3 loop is CASSLPPVTNTGELFF. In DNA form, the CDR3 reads TGTGCCAGCAGCTTACCTCCAGTTACGAACACCGGGGAGCTGTTTTTT.

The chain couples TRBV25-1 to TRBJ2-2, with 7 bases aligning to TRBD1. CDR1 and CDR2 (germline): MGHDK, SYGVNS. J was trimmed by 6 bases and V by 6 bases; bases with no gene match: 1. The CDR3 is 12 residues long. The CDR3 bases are TGTGCCAGCAGGAGGGGGCCCGGGGAGCTGTTTTTT. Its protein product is CASRRGPGELFF.

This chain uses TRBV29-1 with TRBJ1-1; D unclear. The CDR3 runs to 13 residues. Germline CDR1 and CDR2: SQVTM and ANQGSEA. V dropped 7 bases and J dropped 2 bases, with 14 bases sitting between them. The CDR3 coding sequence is TGCAGCGGTTCCTACGGGTTCAACACTGAAGCTTTCTTT. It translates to CSGSYGFNTEAFF.

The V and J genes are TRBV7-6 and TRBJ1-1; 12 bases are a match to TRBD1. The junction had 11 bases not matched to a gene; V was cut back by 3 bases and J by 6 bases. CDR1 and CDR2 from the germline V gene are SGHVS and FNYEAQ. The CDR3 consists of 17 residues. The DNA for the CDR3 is TGTGCCAGCAGCTTTAAACCGGGACAGGGGGCGGGTGCTGAAGCTTTCTTT. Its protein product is CASSFKPGQGAGAEAFF.

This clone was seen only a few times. The CDR3 spells CASSLAAGVTEAFF. The CDR3, as DNA: TGTGCCAGCAGCTTAGCAGCGGGGGTAACTGAAGCTTTCTTT. The chain couples TRBV7-2 to TRBJ1-1, with D maybe TRBD1 (5 bases). This CDR3 spans 14 amino acids. Trimming stripped 0 bases from V and 5 bases from J, with 10 bases between. The germline gives CDR1 SGHTA, CDR2 FQGNSA.

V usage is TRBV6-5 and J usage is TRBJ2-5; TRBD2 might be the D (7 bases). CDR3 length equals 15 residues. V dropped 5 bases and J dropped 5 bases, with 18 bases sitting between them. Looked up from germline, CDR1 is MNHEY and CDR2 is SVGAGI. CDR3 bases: TGTGCCAGCAGTCTTCTTATAGGGGGAGGGGAGACCCAGTACTTC. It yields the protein CASSLLIGGGETQYF.